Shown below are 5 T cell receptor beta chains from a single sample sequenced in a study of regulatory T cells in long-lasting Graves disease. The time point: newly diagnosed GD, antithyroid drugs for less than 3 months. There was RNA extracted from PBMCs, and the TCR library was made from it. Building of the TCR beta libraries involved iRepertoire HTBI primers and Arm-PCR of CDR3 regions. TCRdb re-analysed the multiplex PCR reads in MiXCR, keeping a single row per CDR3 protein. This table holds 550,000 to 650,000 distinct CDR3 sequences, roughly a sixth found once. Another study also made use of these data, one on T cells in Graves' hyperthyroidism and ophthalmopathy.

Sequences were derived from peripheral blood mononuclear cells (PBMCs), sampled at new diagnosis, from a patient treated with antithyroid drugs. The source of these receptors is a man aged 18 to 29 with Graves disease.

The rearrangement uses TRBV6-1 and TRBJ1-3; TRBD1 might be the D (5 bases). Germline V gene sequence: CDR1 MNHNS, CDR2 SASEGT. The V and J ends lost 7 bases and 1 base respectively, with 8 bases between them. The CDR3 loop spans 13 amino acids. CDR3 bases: TGTGCCAGCACTTGGGGGTCTGGAAACACCATATATTTT. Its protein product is CASTWGSGNTIYF.

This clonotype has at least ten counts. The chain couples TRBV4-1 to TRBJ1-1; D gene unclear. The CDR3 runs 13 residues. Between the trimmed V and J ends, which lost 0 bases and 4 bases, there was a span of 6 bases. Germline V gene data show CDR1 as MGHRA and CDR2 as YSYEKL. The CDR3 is CASSQEPGTEAFF. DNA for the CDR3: TGCGCCAGCAGCCAAGAACCTGGCACTGAAGCTTTCTTT.

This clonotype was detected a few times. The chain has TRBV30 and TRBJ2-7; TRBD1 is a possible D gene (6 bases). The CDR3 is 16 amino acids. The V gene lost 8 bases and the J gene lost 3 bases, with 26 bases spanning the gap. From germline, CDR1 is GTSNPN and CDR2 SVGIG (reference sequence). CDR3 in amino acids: CAPSDRSATPIYEQYF. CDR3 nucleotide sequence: TGTGCCCCATCCGACAGGAGCGCTACTCCCATCTACGAGCAGTACTTC.

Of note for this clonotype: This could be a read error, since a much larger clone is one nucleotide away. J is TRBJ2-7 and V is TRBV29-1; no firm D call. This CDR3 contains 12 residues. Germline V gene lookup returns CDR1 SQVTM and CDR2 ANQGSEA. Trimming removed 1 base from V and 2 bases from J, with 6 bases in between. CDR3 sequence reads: CSVEVRAYEQYF. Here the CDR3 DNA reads TGCAGCGTTGAAGTCAGAGCCTACGAGCAGTACTTC.

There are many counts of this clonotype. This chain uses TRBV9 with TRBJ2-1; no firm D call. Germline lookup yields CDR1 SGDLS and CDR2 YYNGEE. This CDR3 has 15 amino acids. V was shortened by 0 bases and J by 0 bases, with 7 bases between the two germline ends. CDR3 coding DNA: TGTGCCAGCAGCGTAGCAGATACCTCCTACAATGAGCAGTTCTTC. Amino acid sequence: CASSVADTSYNEQFF.